The entry below describes one T cell receptor (beta chain). Germline CDR1 is SQVTM and CDR2 is ANQGSEA. V lost 6 bases and J 7 bases, leaving 15 bases between the germline ends. This CDR3 contains 12 residues. As originally analysed: Amplification with reference gene primers provided the estimates of nucleated cell counts. TCRdb keeps only in-frame clones here, not all; method: immunoSEQ multiplex PCR. Clonal size and the V and J genes are those of that table, whereas D and trimming came from the DNA. The sample includes over 250,000 clones, 85% of them seen just once. This record belongs to a study of blood T cell repertoires in COVID-19. Study summary: Samples came from the United States, Italy and Spain, spanning acute and convalescent COVID-19. The analysed material was cDNA or gDNA that came from T cells, B-cell-depleted T cells, or PBMCs.

The sequenced material came from peripheral blood. This clonotype originated in a human donor in a cohort sampled during active COVID-19. This rearrangement joins TRBV29-1 to TRBJ1-2; the D gene is possibly TRBD1 (6 bases). The DNA of the CDR3 is TGCAGCGTCGAACAGGGAAGCAGTGGCTACACCTTC. Translation: CSVEQGSSGYTF. The full variable domain, rest sourced from reference TRBV29-1 and TRBJ1-2, is SAVISQKPSRDICQRGTSLTIQCQVDSQVTMMFWYRQQPGQSLTLIATANQGSEATYESGFVIDKFPISRPNLTFSTLTVSNMSPEDSSIYLCSVEQGSSGYTFGSGTRLTVV.